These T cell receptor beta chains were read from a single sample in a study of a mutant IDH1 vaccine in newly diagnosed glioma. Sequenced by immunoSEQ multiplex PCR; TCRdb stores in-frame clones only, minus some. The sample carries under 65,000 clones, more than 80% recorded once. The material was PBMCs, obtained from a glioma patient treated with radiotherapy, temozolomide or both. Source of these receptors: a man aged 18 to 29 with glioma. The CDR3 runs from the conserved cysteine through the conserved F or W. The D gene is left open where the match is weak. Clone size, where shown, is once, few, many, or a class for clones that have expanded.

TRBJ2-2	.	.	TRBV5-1	TGCGCCAGCAGCTTGGTCGTCAGTCCCACCGGGGAGCTGTTTTTT	CASSLVVSPTGELFF
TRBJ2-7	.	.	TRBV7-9	TGTGCCAGCTCCCTTGACATGTCCTACGAGCAGTACTTC	CASSLDMSYEQYF
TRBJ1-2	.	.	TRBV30	TGTGCCTGGAGTATTCGGGCCCTAGAGGGCTATGGCTACACCTTC	CAWSIRALEGYGYTF
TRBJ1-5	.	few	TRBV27	TGTGCCAGCAGCCCCGATCGGCATCAGCCCCAGCATTTT	CASSPDRHQPQHF
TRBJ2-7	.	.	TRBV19	TGTGCCAGTAGTGCATCCGGACTGGGGTCCTACGAGCAGTACTTC	CASSASGLGSYEQYF
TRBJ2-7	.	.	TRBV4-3	TGCGCCAGCAGCCAGCACAGAGAATCCTACGAGCAGTACTTC	CASSQHRESYEQYF
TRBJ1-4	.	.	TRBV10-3	TGTGCCATCAGTGAGTCGAAGTTCACAACTAATGAAAAACTGTTTTTT	CAISESKFTTNEKLFF
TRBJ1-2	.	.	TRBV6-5	TGTGCCAGCTCTGGACTGCTAGACCAGGACTATGGCTACACCTTC	CASSGLLDQDYGYTF
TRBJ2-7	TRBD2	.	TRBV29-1	TGCAGCGTCCTCCGCCTAGCGGGAGGGCGGAGGTACGAGCAGTACTTC	CSVLRLAGGRRYEQYF
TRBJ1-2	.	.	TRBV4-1	TGCGCCAGCAGCCAAGATAGGGGGACCAGGCGGGGCGGCTATGGCTACACCTTC	CASSQDRGTRRGGYGYTF
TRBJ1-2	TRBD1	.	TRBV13	TGTGCCAGCAGCTTAGGAGGACAGGCGCCGAATGGCTACACCTTC	CASSLGGQAPNGYTF
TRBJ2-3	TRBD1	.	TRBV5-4	TGTGCCAGCAGCTTGTTCGACAGGGGGTTAGGTGTGTTT	CASSLFDRGLGVF